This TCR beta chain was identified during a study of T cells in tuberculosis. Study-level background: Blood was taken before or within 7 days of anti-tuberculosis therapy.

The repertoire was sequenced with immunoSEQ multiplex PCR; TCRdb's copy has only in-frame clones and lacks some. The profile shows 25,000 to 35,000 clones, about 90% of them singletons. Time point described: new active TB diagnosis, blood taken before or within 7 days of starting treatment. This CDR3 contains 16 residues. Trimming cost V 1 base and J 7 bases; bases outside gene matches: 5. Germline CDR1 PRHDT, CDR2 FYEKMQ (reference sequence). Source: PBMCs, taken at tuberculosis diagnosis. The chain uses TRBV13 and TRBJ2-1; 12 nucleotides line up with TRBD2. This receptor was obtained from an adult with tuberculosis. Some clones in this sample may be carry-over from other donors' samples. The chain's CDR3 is CASSLEGLAGINEQFF. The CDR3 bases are TGTGCCAGCAGCTTAGAAGGACTAGCGGGGATTAATGAGCAGTTCTTC.